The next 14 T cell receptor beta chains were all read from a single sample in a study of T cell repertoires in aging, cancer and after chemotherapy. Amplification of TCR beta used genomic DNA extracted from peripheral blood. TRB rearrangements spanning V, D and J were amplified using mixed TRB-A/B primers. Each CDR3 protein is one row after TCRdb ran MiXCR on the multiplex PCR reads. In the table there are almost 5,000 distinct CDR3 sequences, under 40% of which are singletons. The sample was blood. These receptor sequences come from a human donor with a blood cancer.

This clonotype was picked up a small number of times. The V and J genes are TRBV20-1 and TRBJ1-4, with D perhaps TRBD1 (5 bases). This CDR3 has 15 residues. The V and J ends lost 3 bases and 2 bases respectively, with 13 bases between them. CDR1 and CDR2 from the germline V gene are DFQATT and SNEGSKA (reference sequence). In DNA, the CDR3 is TGCAGTGCTAGCGCAGACAGCGGGACTAATGAAAAACTGTTTTTT. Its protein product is CSASADSGTNEKLFF.

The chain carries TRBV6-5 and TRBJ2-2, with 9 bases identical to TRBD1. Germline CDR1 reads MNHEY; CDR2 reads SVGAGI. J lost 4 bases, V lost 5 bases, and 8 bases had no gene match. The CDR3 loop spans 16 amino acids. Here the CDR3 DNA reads TGTGCCAGCAGTCCGGCGGGACAGGGCGGCACCGGGGAGCTGTTTTTT. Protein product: CASSPAGQGGTGELFF.

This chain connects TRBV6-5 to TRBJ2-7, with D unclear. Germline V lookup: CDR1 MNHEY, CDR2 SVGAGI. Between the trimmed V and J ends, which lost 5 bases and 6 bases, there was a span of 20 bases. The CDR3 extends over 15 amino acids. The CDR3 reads CASSEAITLYLEQYV. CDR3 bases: TGTGCCAGCAGTGAAGCGATAACATTATATCTCGAGCAGTACGTC.

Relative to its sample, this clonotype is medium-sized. CDR3 amino acids: CSHTGGGYYEQFF. The DNA of the CDR3 is TGCAGCCACACAGGGGGTGGGTACTATGAGCAGTTCTTC. The rearrangement uses TRBV29-1 and TRBJ2-1; 8 nucleotides agree with TRBD1. CDR3 length equals 13 residues. Germline CDR1 SQVTM, CDR2 ANQGSEA. V lost 8 bases, J lost 8 bases, and 11 bases stayed unmatched.

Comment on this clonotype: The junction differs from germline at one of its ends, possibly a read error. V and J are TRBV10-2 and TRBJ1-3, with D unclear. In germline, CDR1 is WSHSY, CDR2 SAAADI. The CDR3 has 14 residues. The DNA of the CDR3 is TGCACCAGCAAACAAGGAGTCTCTGGAAACACCATATATTTT. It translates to CTSKQGVSGNTIYF.

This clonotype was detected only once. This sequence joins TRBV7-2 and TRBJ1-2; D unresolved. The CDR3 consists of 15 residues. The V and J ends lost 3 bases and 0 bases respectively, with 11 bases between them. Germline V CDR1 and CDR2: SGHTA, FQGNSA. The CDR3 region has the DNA TGTGCCAGCAGCTTGGACGGAGTAACTAACTATGGCTACACCTTC. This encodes CASSLDGVTNYGYTF.

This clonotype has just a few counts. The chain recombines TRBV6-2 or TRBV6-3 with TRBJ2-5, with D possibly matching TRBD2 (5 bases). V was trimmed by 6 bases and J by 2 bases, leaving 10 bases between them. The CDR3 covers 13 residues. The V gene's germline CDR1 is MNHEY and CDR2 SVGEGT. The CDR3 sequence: CASRMDSQETQYF. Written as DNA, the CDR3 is TGTGCCAGCAGAATGGACTCTCAAGAGACCCAGTACTTC.

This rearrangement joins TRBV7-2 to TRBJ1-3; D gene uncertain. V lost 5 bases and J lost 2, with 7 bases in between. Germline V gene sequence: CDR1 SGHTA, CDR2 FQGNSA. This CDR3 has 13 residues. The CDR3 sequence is CASSPLTGNTIYF. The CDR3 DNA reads TGTGCCAGCAGCCCGCTTACTGGAAACACCATATATTTT. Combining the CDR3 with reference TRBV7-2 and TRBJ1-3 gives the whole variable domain GAGVSQSPSNKVTEKGKDVELRCDPISGHTALYWYRQSLGQGLEFLIYFQGNSAPDKSGLPSDRFSAERTGGSVSTLTIQRTQQEDSAVYLCASSPLTGNTIYFGEGSWLTVV.

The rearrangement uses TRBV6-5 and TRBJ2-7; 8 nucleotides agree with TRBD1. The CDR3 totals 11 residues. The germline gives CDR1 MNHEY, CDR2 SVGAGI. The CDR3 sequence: CASRPDRVRDV. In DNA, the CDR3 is TGTGCCAGCAGACCGGACAGGGTGAGGGACGTC.

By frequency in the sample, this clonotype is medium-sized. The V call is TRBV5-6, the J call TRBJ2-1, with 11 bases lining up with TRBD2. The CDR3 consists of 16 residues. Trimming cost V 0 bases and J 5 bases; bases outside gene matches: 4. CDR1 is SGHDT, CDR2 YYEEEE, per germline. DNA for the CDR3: TGTGCCAGCAGCTTGGGTCTAGCGGGGGGTAACAATGAGCAGTTCTTC. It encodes CASSLGLAGGNNEQFF.

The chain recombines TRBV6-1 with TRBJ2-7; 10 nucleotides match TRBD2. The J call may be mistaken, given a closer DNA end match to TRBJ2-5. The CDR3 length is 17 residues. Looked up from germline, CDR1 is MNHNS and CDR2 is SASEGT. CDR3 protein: CASSEGASGGVQETQYF. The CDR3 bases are TGTGCCAGCAGTGAAGGCGCTAGCGGGGGCGTCCAAGAGACCCAGTACTTC.

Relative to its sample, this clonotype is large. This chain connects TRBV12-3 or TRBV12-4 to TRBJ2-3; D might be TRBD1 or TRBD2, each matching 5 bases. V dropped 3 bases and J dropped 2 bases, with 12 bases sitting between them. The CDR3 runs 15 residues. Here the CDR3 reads CASSFRQGVTDTQYF. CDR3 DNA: TGTGCCAGCAGTTTCAGGCAGGGAGTCACAGATACGCAGTATTTT.

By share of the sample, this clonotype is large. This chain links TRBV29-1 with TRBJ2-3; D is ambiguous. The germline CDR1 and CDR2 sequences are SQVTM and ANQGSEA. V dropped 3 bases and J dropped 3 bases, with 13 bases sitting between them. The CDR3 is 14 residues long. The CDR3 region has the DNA TGCAGCGTTGAGCTGGAGCCCGTAACAGATACGCAGTATTTT. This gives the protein CSVELEPVTDTQYF.

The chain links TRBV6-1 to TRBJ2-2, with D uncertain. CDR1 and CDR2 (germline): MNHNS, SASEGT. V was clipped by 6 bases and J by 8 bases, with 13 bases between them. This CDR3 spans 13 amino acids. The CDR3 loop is CASSEWSDGELFF. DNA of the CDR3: TGTGCCAGCAGCGAATGGAGTGATGGGGAGCTGTTTTTT.